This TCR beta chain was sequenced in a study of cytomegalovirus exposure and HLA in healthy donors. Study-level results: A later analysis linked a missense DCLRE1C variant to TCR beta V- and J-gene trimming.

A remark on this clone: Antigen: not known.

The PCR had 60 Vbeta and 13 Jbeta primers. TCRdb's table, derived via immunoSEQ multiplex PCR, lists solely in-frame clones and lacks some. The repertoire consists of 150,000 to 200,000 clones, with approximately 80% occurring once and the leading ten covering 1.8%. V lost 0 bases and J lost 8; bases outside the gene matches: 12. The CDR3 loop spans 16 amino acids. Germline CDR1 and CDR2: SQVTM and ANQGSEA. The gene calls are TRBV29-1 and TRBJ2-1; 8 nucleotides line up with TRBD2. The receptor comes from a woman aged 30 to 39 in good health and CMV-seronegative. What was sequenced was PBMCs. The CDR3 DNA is TGCAGCGTTGAAGATATCTACGGGACTAGTACCGATGAGCAGTTCTTC. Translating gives CSVEDIYGTSTDEQFF.